Listed below are T cell receptor beta chains from one sample, sequenced in a study of T-cell memory formation after mild COVID-19. From the 5' RACE reads, TCRdb called clonotypes with MiXCR, one entry per CDR3 protein. The table lists hundreds of thousands of distinct CDR3 sequences, 20% to 25% of them singletons. Sequences were obtained from PBMCs or a T cell subset sorted from them (not recorded which). These receptors came from an adult woman who had mild COVID-19 (a few samples of this study predate the infection). Cell type and time point are not known. Each CDR3 is given with its conserved first and last residue. A D gene is named only where the DNA matches it firmly. The size of a clone is reported for some rows only, either as once, few or many, or as a class for expanded clones.

V gene	J gene	D gene	clone size	CDR3 protein	CDR3 DNA
TRBV4-2	TRBJ2-7	TRBD2	-	CASSQDASGRTYEQYF	TGTGCCAGCAGCCAAGATGCAAGCGGGAGGACCTACGAGCAGTACTTC
TRBV20-1	TRBJ1-2	-	few	CSARDMMGDGYTF	TGCAGTGCCCGGGACATGATGGGCGATGGCTACACCTTC
TRBV7-9	TRBJ2-1	-	few	CASSPPSWNEQFF	TGTGCCAGCAGCCCACCTTCTTGGAATGAGCAGTTCTTC
TRBV6-2/TRBV6-3	TRBJ1-5	-	few	CASSYYGSSSNSNQPQHF	TGTGCCAGCAGTTACTATGGAAGTTCAAGCAATAGCAATCAGCCCCAGCATTTT
TRBV6-1	TRBJ2-3	-	few	CASSEENPSTDTQYF	TGTGCCAGCAGTGAAGAGAACCCTAGCACAGATACGCAGTATTTT
TRBV5-1	TRBJ1-6	-	few	CASSLGEPEALHF	TGCGCCAGCAGCTTGGGAGAACCTGAGGCCCTCCACTTT
TRBV12-3/TRBV12-4	TRBJ2-1	-	-	CASSGGSYRRISYNEQFF	TGTGCCAGCAGTGGGGGGTCGTACCGGCGGATCTCCTACAATGAGCAGTTCTTC
TRBV2	TRBJ1-2	TRBD1	few	CASTEGGRGRFYGYTF	TGTGCCAGCACCGAAGGGGGCAGGGGGCGGTTCTATGGCTACACCTTC
TRBV7-9	TRBJ1-1	-	few	CASSRDQQGLEAFF	TGTGCCAGCAGCCGAGACCAACAGGGATTGGAAGCTTTCTTT
TRBV6-2/TRBV6-3	TRBJ2-1	-	few	CASSQYRSLGEQFF	TGTGCCAGCAGCCAGTATCGTAGTCTGGGTGAGCAGTTCTTC
TRBV11-2	TRBJ2-3	-	few	CASSLYSGDTQYF	TGTGCCAGCAGCTTATACTCCGGTGATACGCAGTATTTT
TRBV14	TRBJ2-1	TRBD2	-	CASSHGLAGAVGQFF	TGTGCCAGCAGCCACGGACTAGCGGGGGCCGTCGGGCAGTTCTTC
TRBV11-3	TRBJ2-7	TRBD2	-	CASLGGAGGHNEQYF	TGTGCCAGCCTCGGAGGGGCGGGAGGCCACAACGAGCAGTACTTC
TRBV7-3	TRBJ1-6	-	few	CASSLGQGRSPLHF	TGTGCCAGCAGCTTAGGGCAGGGGAGATCACCCCTCCACTTT
TRBV13	TRBJ2-1	TRBD2	few	CASGSGTSGPMAQFF	TGTGCCAGCGGCTCCGGGACTAGCGGACCAATGGCGCAGTTCTTC
TRBV6-6	TRBJ1-5	-	-	CASSYLWVGKDSNQPQHF	TGTGCCAGCAGTTACTTGTGGGTAGGGAAGGATTCGAATCAGCCCCAGCATTTT
TRBV27	TRBJ2-1	-	-	CASSLSRPGIGNEQFF	TGTGCCAGCAGTTTATCCCGCCCAGGGATCGGCAATGAGCAGTTCTTC
TRBV27	TRBJ2-1	-	-	CASSSQGPYNEQFF	TGTGCCAGCAGTTCACAGGGACCCTACAATGAGCAGTTCTTC
TRBV20-1	TRBJ2-2	-	few	CSALTAYSNTGELFF	TGCAGTGCACTAACGGCCTATTCGAACACCGGGGAGCTGTTTTTT
TRBV5-1	TRBJ1-1	-	-	CASNGGATDTEAFF	TGCGCCAGCAACGGGGGCGCGACGGACACTGAAGCTTTCTTT
TRBV7-2	TRBJ1-2	-	-	CASSRFIEQAYTF	TGTGCCAGCAGCCGATTTATCGAGCAAGCCTACACCTTC
TRBV20-1	TRBJ1-5	-	-	CSAHKQGHSNQPQHF	TGCAGTGCTCATAAACAGGGACATAGCAATCAGCCCCAGCATTTT
TRBV27	TRBJ2-7	TRBD1	few	CASSLNRGQEQYF	TGTGCCAGCAGTTTAAACAGGGGGCAAGAGCAGTACTTC
TRBV4-1	TRBJ2-3	-	many	CASSRVVGDTQYF	TGCGCCAGCAGCCGAGTGGTGGGAGATACGCAGTATTTT
TRBV12-3/TRBV12-4	TRBJ2-5	-	-	CASSLSFSPTLEETQYF	TGTGCCAGCAGTTTATCGTTTAGTCCTACTCTTGAAGAGACCCAGTACTTC
TRBV7-8	TRBJ1-1	TRBD1	few	CASRRHGQGGTEAFF	TGTGCCAGCAGACGACATGGACAGGGCGGAACTGAAGCTTTCTTT
TRBV5-1	TRBJ1-6	-	-	CASSGGDGGDSPLHF	TGCGCCAGCAGCGGGGGGGATGGAGGAGATTCACCCCTCCACTTT
TRBV5-6	TRBJ2-1	-	few	CASSFFDGSPYNEQFF	TGTGCCAGCAGCTTCTTTGACGGGAGTCCCTACAATGAGCAGTTCTTC
TRBV19	TRBJ2-2	-	few	CASMWQDLSGELFF	TGTGCCAGTATGTGGCAGGACTTGTCCGGGGAGCTGTTTTTT
TRBV12-3/TRBV12-4	TRBJ2-1	-	many	CASSLTRAQGLDEQFF	TGTGCCAGCAGCTTAACAAGGGCCCAGGGCCTTGATGAGCAGTTCTTC
TRBV4-3	TRBJ2-1	-	many	CASSQAGDGRQFF	TGCGCCAGCAGCCAAGCGGGCGACGGGAGGCAGTTCTTC
TRBV4-1	TRBJ2-7	TRBD2	-	CASRQLGGFGYEQYF	TGCGCCAGCAGACAACTGGGAGGGTTCGGCTACGAGCAGTACTTC
TRBV7-9	TRBJ2-7	TRBD1	-	CASSGTAEQYF	TGTGCCAGCAGCGGGACAGCCGAGCAGTACTTC
TRBV12-3/TRBV12-4	TRBJ1-5	-	-	CASRLGGSNQPQHF	TGTGCCAGCAGGTTAGGGGGGAGCAATCAGCCCCAGCATTTT
TRBV7-8	TRBJ2-1	TRBD2	-	CASRPDSGNYNEQFF	TGTGCCAGCAGACCTGATAGCGGGAACTACAATGAGCAGTTCTTC
TRBV7-2	TRBJ2-7	TRBD1	few	CASSWDRGRYEQYF	TGTGCCAGCAGCTGGGACAGGGGGCGCTACGAGCAGTACTTC
TRBV15	TRBJ1-5	-	few	CATSQGRTQPQHF	TGTGCCACCAGCCAAGGCCGTACTCAGCCCCAGCATTTT
TRBV12-3/TRBV12-4	TRBJ1-4	TRBD1	-	CASTQGGSEKLFF	TGTGCCAGCACCCAGGGGGGTAGTGAAAAACTGTTTTTT
TRBV3-1	TRBJ2-1	TRBD2	-	CASSHGLAGEEQFF	TGTGCCAGCAGCCACGGACTAGCGGGAGAAGAGCAGTTCTTC
TRBV29-1	TRBJ2-7	TRBD2	-	CSVGGGSLSYEQYF	TGCAGCGTTGGCGGGGGGTCCCTTTCCTACGAGCAGTACTTC
TRBV4-1	TRBJ1-1	-	few	CASSQDMVAPTEAFF	TGCGCCAGCAGCCAAGACATGGTAGCGCCCACTGAAGCTTTCTTT
TRBV5-5	TRBJ2-6	TRBD1	few	CASSLGGGYSGANVLTF	TGTGCCAGCAGCTTGGGAGGGGGCTACTCTGGGGCCAACGTCCTGACTTTC
TRBV6-1	TRBJ1-2	-	-	CASTGRRDYGYTF	TGTGCCAGCACAGGGAGGAGGGACTATGGCTACACCTTC
TRBV20-1	TRBJ1-6	TRBD1	-	CSARDLGTGGGYNSPLHF	TGCAGTGCTAGAGATCTAGGGACAGGGGGCGGCTATAATTCACCCCTCCACTTT
TRBV29-1	TRBJ1-5	-	-	CSVAVAFNQPQHF	TGCAGCGTTGCAGTGGCTTTCAATCAGCCCCAGCATTTT
TRBV20-1	TRBJ2-7	TRBD1	many	CSAPGQGNIGNEQYF	TGCAGTGCGCCGGGACAGGGTAACATCGGGAACGAGCAGTACTTC
TRBV7-6	TRBJ2-1	-	few	CASSRLGETYNEQFF	TGTGCCAGCAGCCGTTTGGGGGAAACCTACAATGAGCAGTTCTTC
TRBV5-1	TRBJ1-3	-	few	CASRIGSGSGNTIYF	TGCGCCAGCAGGATTGGCTCCGGATCTGGAAACACCATATATTTT
TRBV5-1	TRBJ2-7	-	-	CASTSGAGTYEQYF	TGCGCCAGCACTTCGGGGGCAGGGACCTACGAGCAGTACTTC
TRBV10-3	TRBJ2-7	-	few	CAISEGNYEQYF	TGTGCCATCAGTGAAGGGAACTACGAGCAGTACTTC
TRBV23-1	TRBJ2-5	TRBD1	-	CASSQIGTGVAEETQYF	TGCGCCAGCAGTCAAATCGGGACAGGGGTAGCGGAAGAGACCCAGTACTTC
TRBV9	TRBJ2-7	-	-	CASSGGEVYEQYF	TGTGCCAGCAGCGGTGGGGAGGTCTACGAGCAGTACTTC
TRBV5-6	TRBJ2-1	-	many	CASSPVGAYNEQFF	TGTGCCAGCAGCCCTGTAGGGGCCTACAATGAGCAGTTCTTC